This T cell receptor beta chain was identified in a study of T cells after yellow fever vaccination. Study-wide findings and caveats: One caveat is that FACS-sorted repertoires could contain abundant clonotypes contaminating from the bulk population. At about 97% for CD4 and around 91% for CD8, most primary-vaccination clones showed up again after the booster. On re-exposure, the response was weaker but peaked faster, at day 5 versus 15.

CDR3 length: 13 residues. J was trimmed by 3 bases and V by 5 bases; bases with no gene match: 4. CDR1 is SEHNR, CDR2 FQNEAQ, per germline (reference sequence). 5'RACE template switching produced TCR cDNA carrying a universal primer site and UMIs. A single record per CDR3 protein comes from TCRdb applying MiXCR to the 5' RACE reads. The sample lists about 510,000 distinct CDR3 sequences, about a fifth occurring once. In this sample, this clonotype turned up a few times. Its antigen is unidentified. The sample was PBMCs, taken approximately 20 days after the first yellow fever vaccination. The sequence came from a man aged 18 to 29 who received the YFV17D yellow fever vaccine. The chain couples TRBV7-9 to TRBJ2-7; 7 bases are shared with TRBD1. The CDR3 region is CASSEGQRYEQYF. As DNA, the CDR3 is TGTGCCAGCAGCGAGGGACAGCGCTACGAGCAGTACTTC.